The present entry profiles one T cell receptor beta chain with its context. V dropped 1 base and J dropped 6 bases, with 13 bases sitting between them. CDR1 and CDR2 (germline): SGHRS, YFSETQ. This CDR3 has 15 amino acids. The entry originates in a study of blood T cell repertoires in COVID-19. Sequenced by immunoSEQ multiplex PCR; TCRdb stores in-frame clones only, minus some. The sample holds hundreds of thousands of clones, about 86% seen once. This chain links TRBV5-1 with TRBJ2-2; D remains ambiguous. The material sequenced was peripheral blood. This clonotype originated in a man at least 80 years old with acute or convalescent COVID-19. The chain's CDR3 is CASSLTARSAGELFF. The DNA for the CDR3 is TGCGCCAGCAGCTTGACCGCTAGATCGGCCGGGGAGCTGTTTTTT.